The 2 T cell receptor beta chains reported below all come from one sample, sequenced in a study of blood T cell repertoires in COVID-19. Data came from immunoSEQ multiplex PCR; TCRdb stores just in-frame clones and leaves some out. The sample carries 200,000 to 250,000 clones, almost 90% recorded once. The source material was peripheral blood. The receptors shown here come from a man younger than 30 with active or convalescent COVID-19.

This sequence joins TRBV19 and TRBJ2-2; D is ambiguous. The V end lost 3 bases, the J end lost 3 bases, and 11 bases lay between the germline ends. This CDR3 is 15 amino acids long. Germline values: CDR1 LNHDA, CDR2 SQIVND (reference sequence). CDR3 residues: CASSIAIMDTGELFF. The CDR3 DNA follows: TGTGCCAGTAGTATCGCTATTATGGACACCGGGGAGCTGTTTTTT. Variable domain in full (rest from reference TRBV19 and TRBJ2-2): DGGITQSPKYLFRKEGQNVTLSCEQNLNHDAMYWYRQDPGQGLRLIYYSQIVNDFQKGDIAEGYSVSREKKESFPLTVTSAQKNPTAFYLCASSIAIMDTGELFFGEGSRLTVL.

The chain carries TRBV18 and TRBJ2-5, with 8 positions matching TRBD1. Germline CDR1 reads KGHSH; CDR2 reads LQKENI. The CDR3 has 15 residues. The ends lost 0 bases at V and 1 base at J; junction bases unmatched: 1. The CDR3 here is CASSPPGQAQETQYF. DNA for the CDR3: TGTGCCAGCTCACCACCGGGACAGGCCCAAGAGACCCAGTACTTC.